What follows are 8 T cell receptor beta chains derived from one specimen sequenced in a study of vaccination effects on CD4 cells after COVID-19. Antigen specificity for these receptors is unknown. The protocol was immunoSEQ multiplex PCR, while the TCRdb copy is restricted to in-frame clones and leaves out a portion. The data show more than 35,000 clones, 82% seen once. An approximately nine-day culture period preceded the isolation of CD4+ T cells. The sample consisted of CD4+ T cells from PBMCs cultured without peptide, taken before COVID-19 vaccination. The receptors shown here come from a human donor who received a COVID-19 vaccine.

The genes are TRBV6-6 and TRBJ2-3; 7 bases line up with TRBD1. The trim removed 4 bases at V and 7 bases at J, leaving 5 bases unmatched. Germline values: CDR1 MNHNY, CDR2 SVGAGI (reference sequence). CDR3 size: 13 residues. The CDR3 spells CASSFGQANTQYF. The CDR3, as DNA: TGTGCCAGCAGTTTCGGACAGGCCAATACGCAGTATTTT.

The rearrangement uses TRBV5-1 and TRBJ2-1; a possible D gene is TRBD1 (12 bases). Between the trimmed V and J ends, which lost 3 bases and 0 bases, there was a span of 34 bases. Germline V gene lookup returns CDR1 SGHRS and CDR2 YFSETQ. The CDR3 length is 23 residues. In DNA form, the CDR3 reads TGCGCCAGCAGCTCGACGGGACAGGGGGCCTTAGCGGGGGGGCCGAGCTCCTACAATGAGCAGTTCTTC. It codes for CASSSTGQGALAGGPSSYNEQFF.

This rearrangement joins TRBV28 to TRBJ1-1; TRBD1 agrees at 7 bases. Losses at the gene ends were 4 bases for V and 2 bases for J; bases not matched to a gene: 4. This CDR3 region has 14 residues. From germline, CDR1 is MDHEN and CDR2 SYDVKM. The CDR3 DNA is TGTGCCAGCAGTTCCCCAGGGGGAAACACTGAAGCTTTCTTT. Protein sequence: CASSSPGGNTEAFF.

The chain has TRBV24-1 and TRBJ2-7, with D possibly being TRBD1 or TRBD2 (5 bases each). Germline CDR1 KGHDR, CDR2 SFDVKD. The V and J ends lost 11 bases and 2 bases respectively, with 15 bases between them. This CDR3 comprises 13 residues. Here the CDR3 reads CARRRDGPYEQYV. CDR3 bases: TGTGCCAGGAGAAGGGACGGCCCCTACGAGCAGTACGTC.

The chain is built from TRBV10-3 and TRBJ1-5; D perhaps matches TRBD1 (5 bases). The germline CDR1 and CDR2 sequences are ENHRY and SYGVKD. This CDR3 region has 13 residues. V lost 3 bases and J 7 bases, leaving 10 bases between the germline ends. This CDR3 is CAISDSTGQPQHF. The CDR3 DNA sequence: TGTGCCATCAGTGATTCAACAGGACAGCCCCAGCATTTT.

The genes are TRBV6-1 and TRBJ2-1; D unclear. Germline CDR1 reads MNHNS; CDR2 reads SASEGT. Trimming pared 2 bases from V and 15 bases from J, leaving 11 bases between. The CDR3 runs 11 residues. CDR3 sequence reads: CASSESRSRFF. Here the CDR3 DNA reads TGTGCCAGCAGTGAATCCAGGAGTCGGTTCTTC.

The rearrangement links TRBV21-1 to TRBJ2-1. TRBV21-1 is classified as a pseudogene. The CDR3 length is 14 residues. The CDR3 reads CASSMGPIYNEQFF. Written as DNA, the CDR3 is TGTGCCAGCAGCATGGGACCGATCTACAATGAGCAGTTCTTC.

The rearrangement joins TRBV7-2 to TRBJ1-5; weak D call: TRBD1 (5 bases). There are 13 residues in the CDR3. Germline CDR1 reads SGHTA; CDR2 reads FQGNSA. Trimming pared 5 bases from V and 4 bases from J, leaving 9 bases between. In DNA, the CDR3 is TGTGCCAGCAGCATCCGGGGGAATCAGCCCCAGCATTTT. Translated: CASSIRGNQPQHF.